A selection of T cell receptor beta chains follows, all from one sample in a study of technical replicates of blood from a handful of donors. The assay was immunoSEQ multiplex PCR, and TCRdb's table has in-frame clones only and misses some. The sample has fewer than 100,000 clones; nearly 97% are singletons. The specimen was T cells isolated from PBMCs. The receptor source for this set is a human donor in good health. CDR3s include the opening cysteine and the closing phenylalanine or tryptophan. The D gene is left open where the match is weak. Rows may omit the clone size; those that give it use once, few, many or a size class.

>TRBV5-4|TRBJ2-5|.|.
TGTGCCAGCTCCTCCCTACGGGGAGCTACACAAGAGACCCAGTACTTC
CASSSLRGATQETQYF
>TRBV19|TRBJ2-2|.|.
TGTGCCAGTAGTATTCAATATCTGGGCGCCGGGGAGCTGTTTTTT
CASSIQYLGAGELFF
>TRBV6-1|TRBJ1-1|TRBD1|.
TGTGCCAGCAGCCTTAGACAGGGGGTGAACACTGAAGCTTTCTTT
CASSLRQGVNTEAFF
>TRBV11-2|TRBJ1-3|.|.
TGTGCCAGCAGCTGGATAGGGAGCCAAAACACCATATATTTT
CASSWIGSQNTIYF
>TRBV9|TRBJ2-3|TRBD2|.
TGTGCCAGCAGCCCGATGGGCGGGAGCGCAGATACGCAGTATTTT
CASSPMGGSADTQYF
>TRBV5-6|TRBJ2-7|TRBD1|.
TGTGCCAGCAGCTTGTCCCGGGACAGGGGAAGGGGGTACTACGAGCAGTACTTC
CASSLSRDRGRGYYEQYF
>TRBV4-2|TRBJ1-5|TRBD1|.
TGTGCCAGCAGCCAAGGACAGGGTAACAATCAGCCCCAGCATTTT
CASSQGQGNNQPQHF
>TRBV13|TRBJ2-7|TRBD1|.
TGTGCCAGCAGCTTAGGCCTGCGACAGGGTAACTACGAGCAGTACTTC
CASSLGLRQGNYEQYF
>TRBV11-2|TRBJ1-2|TRBD1|.
TGTGCCAGCAGGCCTTCAGGGGGATCGGTTCCAGCTAACTATGGCTACACCTTC
CASRPSGGSVPANYGYTF
>TRBV19|TRBJ2-3|.|.
TGTGCCAGTAGTATCCTCAGGTCTAGCACAGATACGCAGTATTTT
CASSILRSSTDTQYF
>TRBV7-2|TRBJ2-7|.|.
TGTGCCAGCAGCTTAGTAGCCGACGAGCAGTACTTC
CASSLVADEQYF
>TRBV30|TRBJ2-7|.|.
TGTGCCTGGAGTGTAGCTCCGGGTCAGGGGTTCTACGAGCAGTACTTC
CAWSVAPGQGFYEQYF
>TRBV27|TRBJ1-3|.|.
TGTGCCAGCAGTCCCGCAGGGTCTGGAAACACCATATATTTT
CASSPAGSGNTIYF
>TRBV5-1|TRBJ2-3|TRBD2|.
TGCGCCAGCAGCTTGCCCAGCGGGGGAGACACAGATACGCAGTATTTT
CASSLPSGGDTDTQYF
>TRBV14|TRBJ2-3|.|.
TGTGCCAGCAGCACAACAGGTTCCTACACAGATACGCAGTATTTT
CASSTTGSYTDTQYF
>TRBV6-5|TRBJ2-7|.|.
TGTGCCAGCAGTTACCGTACAGGGATCTACGAGCAGTACTTC
CASSYRTGIYEQYF
>TRBV9|TRBJ1-2|TRBD1|.
TGTGCCAGCAGCGTCTCGCAGGGGGTGTTGGGTTATGGCTACACCTTC
CASSVSQGVLGYGYTF
>TRBV19|TRBJ1-4|TRBD1|.
TGTGCCAGTTCATACAGGGGTGGAGAAAAACTGTTTTTT
CASSYRGGEKLFF
>TRBV5-6|TRBJ1-2|TRBD1|.
TGTGCCAGCAGCACCGGGACAGCTAACTATGGCTACACCTTC
CASSTGTANYGYTF
>TRBV29-1|TRBJ1-6|TRBD1|.
TGCAGCGTTGGAACAGGGGTCAATTCACCCCTCCACTTT
CSVGTGVNSPLHF
>TRBV5-4|TRBJ2-7|.|.
TGTGCCAGCAGGTCGGCCGGGAGCCCCTACGAGCAGTACTTC
CASRSAGSPYEQYF
>TRBV5-1|TRBJ2-3|.|.
TGCGCCAGCAGCTTAAGCAACTCTCAAATGGATACGCAGTATTTT
CASSLSNSQMDTQYF
>TRBV4-2|TRBJ1-2|.|.
TGTGCCAGCAGCCCTAGTTGGGTTAACTATGGCTACACCTTC
CASSPSWVNYGYTF
>TRBV9|TRBJ2-1|.|once
TGTGCCAGCAGCCCCCGGAGGGCAAACTCCTACAATGAGCAGTTCTTC
CASSPRRANSYNEQFF
>TRBV6-5|TRBJ2-5|TRBD1|.
TGTGCCAGCAGCACCGGGACAGGATCTCAAGAGACCCAGTACTTC
CASSTGTGSQETQYF
>TRBV5-1|TRBJ2-3|.|.
TGCGCCAGCAGCTTGCTGGGCCACAGCACAGATACGCAGTATTTT
CASSLLGHSTDTQYF
>TRBV15|TRBJ1-5|.|.
TGTGCCACCAGCAGAGGGGTGAGGGATCAGCCCCAGCATTTT
CATSRGVRDQPQHF
>TRBV28|TRBJ2-1|TRBD1|.
TGTGCCACCAGACAGGGGACCTACAATGAGCAGTTCTTC
CATRQGTYNEQFF
>TRBV12-5|TRBJ2-1|.|.
TGTGCTAGTGGTTTGGTAGTTAGTCACAATGAGCAGTTCTTC
CASGLVVSHNEQFF
>TRBV7-2|TRBJ2-7|.|.
TGTGCCAGCAGCTTACTGAGGCGGAACGAGCAGTACTTC
CASSLLRRNEQYF
>TRBV2|TRBJ1-1|.|.
TGTGCAGAAGTGGGATACGGGGGGAACACTGAAGCTTTCTTT
CAEVGYGGNTEAFF
>TRBV6-6|TRBJ1-1|.|.
TGTGCCAGCAGAGGAACAGGACTGAACACTGAAGCTTTCTTT
CASRGTGLNTEAFF
>TRBV6-1|TRBJ1-2|TRBD1|.
TGTGCCAGCAGTGAAGCTCAGGGGGCGCTTGGCTACACCTTC
CASSEAQGALGYTF
>TRBV7-9|TRBJ2-3|.|.
TGTGCCAGCAGCTACCCGGGTCCTAGCACAGATACGCAGTATTTT
CASSYPGPSTDTQYF
>TRBV28|TRBJ2-2|.|.
TGTGCCAGTGGGGGCCACTTAAGTCCCCGGGAGCTGTTTTTT
CASGGHLSPRELFF
>TRBV5-1|TRBJ2-1|.|.
TGCGCCAGCAGCGAACAGGGAAACCCCTACAATGAGCAGTTCTTC
CASSEQGNPYNEQFF
>TRBV5-4|TRBJ1-1|TRBD1|.
TGTGCCAGCAGCCGAGACAGGGGGGTCACTGAAGCTTTCTTT
CASSRDRGVTEAFF